This T cell receptor beta chain was sequenced in a study of blood T cell repertoires in COVID-19 (dated by TCRdb to the early 2020s). About the study as a whole: Samples covering the acute and convalescent phases of COVID-19 were provided by collaborators in the United States, Italy and Spain. Subjects who had been exposed to COVID-19, were actively infected with it, or had recovered from it provided the deeply sampled blood TCRbeta repertoires that made up the dataset. Where available, HLA class I and class II types were obtained from metadata supplied by the sample provider rather than from assay-based typing. Samples were obtained from the ongoing ImmuneRACE study (first 160 participants) and from about 1,300 subjects provided by 6 global collaborators. The prospective study material was composed of cDNA or gDNA derived from T cells, B-cell-depleted T cells, or PBMCs. Nearly every sample came with metadata listing a de-identified subject ID, COVID-19 status, age in years and sex. The repertoires were made available in a free public database intended to serve as a resource for research on the immune response to SARS-CoV-2.

Participants in the prospective study were aged roughly 18 to 100 years, lived in under 30 United States geographic areas, and enrolled through a virtual design. In the prospective study, participants were assigned to cohorts based on the clinical history participants reported in a screening survey and a study questionnaire. ImmuneRACE Cohort 3 recovered participants were defined by two consecutive negative NP/OP PCR tests, healthcare professional clearance, or symptom resolution. Each participant in the prospective study had whole blood, serum and a nasopharyngeal or oropharyngeal swab collected by mobile phlebotomists. Participants in the prospective study had the option to provide additional blood draws and questionnaires over an approximately 2-month period. Blood samples from the prospective study were shipped frozen or at room temperature prior to DNA extraction. The germline ends are 6 bases apart after V is trimmed by 1 base and J by 2 bases. For CDR1 and CDR2, the germline V gene lists SNHLY and FYNNEI. The CDR3, from cysteine to phenylalanine, totals 13 residues. Only CDR3 DNA is held: 39 bases, read in frame from base 1.

With regard to this clone: Its antigen has not been determined. No clone much larger than this one lies a single base away; base qualities are absent.

The full study reports these points: The amount of clinical and demographic metadata varied by source and participant and was provided uncurated.

TCRbeta CDR3 regions were amplified from genomic DNA using the immunoSEQ Assay, a bias-controlled multiplex PCR. Per the original workflow: Nucleated cell counts per sample were estimated from amplification of reference gene primers within the assay. To quantify the absolute abundance of each unique TCRbeta CDR3 rearrangement, sequence reads were collapsed and filtered. For each sample, productive Simpson clonality was calculated as the square root of Simpson's diversity index across productive rearrangements. TCRdb holds this immuneACCESS table with in-frame rearrangements only. Some clones are missing; in checked studies, unresolved V genes explain under half, and the rest has no known cause. V, J and clone size reflect that table, while D and trimming were determined from the DNA. In this sample the table shows 450,000 or so clones, 90% of which occur a single time. The ten top clones hold 0.6% of the sample.

Sequenced material: PBMCs or T cells enriched from blood (not recorded which). The chain couples TRBV2 to TRBJ2-7; TRBD1 could be the D gene, as 5 bases match. The TCR sequence derives from a man between 18 and 35 years old who had recovered from COVID-19. The DNA is as follows: TGTGCCAGCAGTGAAGGACAGACCTACGAGCAGTACTTC. This codes for CASSEGQTYEQYF.